Below, 11 T cell receptor beta chains from the same sample are listed, as sequenced in a study of CD8 T cells in Susac syndrome (dated by TCRdb to 2018 to 2020). To prepare the library, the immunoSEQ multiplex PCR assay was applied. RNA was extracted with the RNeasy kit and about 0.5 to 1 ug was reverse transcribed using random hexamers. TCRdb reanalyzed the raw reads on its own, using fastp at Q25 for trimming and MiXCR for clone calling, and kept in-frame beta chains. Rows are combined by CDR3 protein, so each entry shows the most common genes and DNA. The sample contains roughly 140,000 distinct CDR3 sequences, approximately 96% of them found a single time. More than 0.075% of the sample goes to the ten largest clones. The sequenced sample consisted of CD4+ T cells from PBMCs. Receptors were obtained from a human donor with Susac syndrome.

The rearrangement links TRBV5-1 to TRBJ2-5; 10 bases are shared with TRBD2. The CDR3 covers 16 residues. Germline V gene lookup returns CDR1 SGHRS and CDR2 YFSETQ. Trimming took 3 bases from V and 6 from J; bases not matched to a gene: 11. DNA for the CDR3: TGCGCCAGCAGCTCGCAAATTCTAGCGGGAGTGAAGACCCAGTACTTC. As protein: CASSSQILAGVKTQYF.

Notes on this clonotype: Sequence at one end of the junction differs from germline and may be a read error. The gene calls are TRBV7-2 and TRBJ2-1, with 8 bases matching TRBD2. The CDR3 extends over 15 amino acids. CDR1 SGHTA and CDR2 FQGNSA come from the germline V gene. DNA for the CDR3: TGTGCCAGCAGCTTCGTAGCGGGAAGGCAGCATGAACAGTTCTTC. It encodes CASSFVAGRQHEQFF.

J is TRBJ2-4 and V is TRBV28, with a tentative D call TRBD1 (6 bases). Trimming stripped 6 bases from V and 8 bases from J, with 17 bases between. Germline V gives CDR1 MDHEN, CDR2 SYDVKM. This CDR3 is built from 14 residues. CDR3 in amino acids: CASRGGRGADIQYF. The CDR3 nucleotides are TGTGCCAGCAGAGGAGGCAGGGGCGCGGACATTCAGTACTTC. Using reference TRBV28 and TRBJ2-4 for the parts outside the CDR3, the full variable domain is DVKVTQSSRYLVKRTGEKVFLECVQDMDHENMFWYRQDPGLGLRLIYFSYDVKMKEKGDIPEGYSVSREKKERFSLILESASTNQTSMYLCASRGGRGADIQYFGAGTRLSVL.

The J gene is TRBJ1-1, the V gene TRBV4-1, with D uncertain. The V gene lost 1 base and the J gene lost 9 bases, with 15 bases spanning the gap. Germline CDR1 and CDR2: MGHRA and YSYEKL. The CDR3 consists of 14 residues. CDR3 nucleotides: TGCGCCAGCAGCCAAGGAGATCAGCCCCTAAAAGCTTTCTTT. It translates to CASSQGDQPLKAFF.

This clonotype has only one observation. The chain uses TRBV9 and TRBJ1-5, with a tentative D call TRBD1 (5 bases). V was trimmed by 2 bases and J by 6 bases, leaving 12 bases between them. Germline V gene lookup returns CDR1 SGDLS and CDR2 YYNGEE. CDR3 length: 14 residues. The CDR3 DNA sequence: TGTGCCAGCAGCGTTGAGGGGAGAGGTCAGCCCCAGCATTTT. Protein sequence: CASSVEGRGQPQHF. Filled out from reference TRBV9 and TRBJ1-5, the complete variable domain reads DSGVTQTPKHLITATGQRVTLRCSPRSGDLSVYWYQQSLDQGLQFLIQYYNGEERAKGNILERFSAQQFPDLHSELNLSSLELGDSALYFCASSVEGRGQPQHFGDGTRLSIL.

This clonotype has only one observation. The CDR3 here is CSAPGLAGRAGANVLTF. The CDR3 DNA reads as TGCAGTGCCCCGGGACTAGCGGGAAGGGCTGGGGCCAACGTCCTGACTTTC. The V call is TRBV20-1, the J call TRBJ2-6; 13 nucleotides agree with TRBD2. The CDR3 sequence is 17 residues long. Germline V gives CDR1 DFQATT, CDR2 SNEGSKA (reference sequence). Trimming cost V 6 bases and J 2 bases; bases outside gene matches: 7.

In DNA, the CDR3 is TGTGCCAGCAAAGGGCTCGATAGTTCACCCCTCCACTTT. It specifies CASKGLDSSPLHF. The chain links TRBV2 to TRBJ1-6; no firm D call. Between the trimmed V and J ends, which lost 7 bases and 9 bases, there was a span of 13 bases. Germline V gene lookup returns CDR1 SNHLY and CDR2 FYNNEI. The CDR3 runs 13 residues.

CDR3 region: CASSWDNTYEQYF. The CDR3 region has the DNA TGCGCCAGCAGCTGGGACAATACCTACGAGCAGTACTTC. The chain is built from TRBV5-1 and TRBJ2-7, with a tentative D call TRBD1 (6 bases). V lost 3 bases to trimming and J lost 2 bases, with 9 bases between them. Per germline, CDR1 SGHRS and CDR2 YFSETQ. This CDR3 contains 13 residues.

The rearrangement uses TRBV6-2 or TRBV6-3 and TRBJ2-7, with D perhaps assigned TRBD1 or TRBD2 (6 bases each). V shed 6 bases and J shed 5 bases, with 20 bases lying between them. Germline lookup yields CDR1 MNHEY and CDR2 SVGEGT. The CDR3 extends over 15 amino acids. DNA of the CDR3: TGTGCCAGCAGGGACCTCGAGGTGGGGGGCAACGAGCAGTACTTC. Protein sequence: CASRDLEVGGNEQYF.

The chain employs TRBV4-2 and TRBJ2-5; the match to TRBD2 covers 12 bases. In germline, CDR1 is LGHNA, CDR2 YNFKEQ. Unmatched junction bases numbered 6, after V lost 0 bases and J lost 4 bases. The length of the CDR3 is 17 residues. This chain's CDR3 is CASSQDLAGGPGETQYF. CDR3 nucleotide sequence: TGTGCCAGCAGCCAAGACCTAGCGGGAGGGCCCGGAGAGACCCAGTACTTC.

This chain connects TRBV7-9 to TRBJ2-7, with 7 bases lining up with TRBD2. Looked up from germline, CDR1 is SEHNR and CDR2 is FQNEAQ (reference sequence). V lost 4 bases to trimming and J lost 6 bases; unmatched junction nucleotides: 3. The CDR3 consists of 12 residues. The CDR3 sequence is CASSSGLGEQYF. CDR3 nucleotides: TGTGCCAGCAGCTCAGGACTAGGCGAGCAGTACTTC.